Presented here are 7 T cell receptor beta chains from one specimen sequenced in a study of cytomegalovirus exposure and HLA in healthy donors. PCR primers comprised 60 Vbeta and 13 Jbeta primers. Clones were sequenced by immunoSEQ multiplex PCR, and TCRdb holds only the in-frame ones, with some missing. The sample has 110,000 or so clones, 7% to 9.5% seen once. The specimen sequenced was PBMCs. These receptors originate from a middle-aged woman in good health and CMV-seropositive.

The gene calls are TRBV27 and TRBJ2-1; the match to TRBD1 covers 9 bases. V lost 3 bases and J lost 3; bases outside the gene matches: 3. Germline values: CDR1 MNHEY, CDR2 SMNVEV (reference sequence). The CDR3 is 15 residues long. CDR3 DNA: TGTGCCAGCAGTTTCGGACAGGGGAGCTACAATGAGCAGTTCTTC. This translates into CASSFGQGSYNEQFF.

This clone has more than one count but fewer than ten. The chain uses TRBV9 and TRBJ2-7; a weak D match, TRBD1 (6 bases). CDR3 length: 15 amino acids. The V end lost 0 bases, the J end lost 3 bases, and 13 bases lay between the germline ends. Per germline, CDR1 SGDLS and CDR2 YYNGEE. The CDR3 nucleotides are TGTGCCAGCAGCGTAGGGGACATCGAGTTCTACGAGCAGTACTTC. This encodes CASSVGDIEFYEQYF.

The J gene is TRBJ1-5, the V gene TRBV2; D is undetermined. This CDR3 region has 14 residues. V was pared by 6 bases and J by 0 bases, with 9 bases between. CDR1 and CDR2 (germline): SNHLY, FYNNEI. CDR3 amino acids: CASRTGYSNQPQHF. The CDR3 DNA is TGTGCCAGCAGAACCGGGTATAGCAATCAGCCCCAGCATTTT. Based on the CDR3 plus reference TRBV2 and TRBJ1-5, the full variable domain is EPEVTQTPSHQVTQMGQEVILRCVPISNHLYFYWYRQILGQKVEFLVSFYNNEISEKSEIFDDQFSVERPDGSNFTLKIRSTKLEDSAMYFCASRTGYSNQPQHFGDGTRLSIL.

This clone was counted a few times. This rearrangement joins TRBV7-9 to TRBJ2-7, with 7 bases fitting TRBD1. This CDR3 is built from 13 residues. Germline assignment: CDR1 SEHNR and CDR2 FQNEAQ (reference sequence). V shed 5 bases and J 4 bases; nucleotides not matched to a gene: 5. As DNA, the CDR3 is TGTGCCAGCAGCCTTAGGGACAGATACGAGCAGTACTTC. As protein: CASSLRDRYEQYF.

In its sample, this clone was seen a few times. This sequence joins TRBV5-1 and TRBJ2-2; TRBD1 matches at 9 bases. The CDR3 totals 16 residues. V trimming: 4 bases; J trimming: 1 base; junction bases outside the gene matches: 5. Germline lookup yields CDR1 SGHRS and CDR2 YFSETQ. This CDR3 reads CASSPDRGLNTGELFF. Here the CDR3 DNA reads TGCGCCAGCAGCCCGGACAGGGGATTGAACACCGGGGAGCTGTTTTTT. The complete variable domain, with remaining parts taken from reference TRBV5-1 and TRBJ2-2, reads KAGVTQTPRYLIKTRGQQVTLSCSPISGHRSVSWYQQTPGQGLQFLFEYFSETQRNKGNFPGRFSGRQFSNSRSEMNVSTLELGDSALYLCASSPDRGLNTGELFFGEGSRLTVL.

V is TRBV12-5 and J is TRBJ1-5, with 8 bases lining up with TRBD1. Germline V gene sequence: CDR1 LGHNT, CDR2 FRNRAP. V gave up 5 bases and J gave up 2 bases; unmatched junction bases: 8. This CDR3 has 16 residues. In DNA, the CDR3 is TGTGCTAGTGGTGACGCAGGGGACAGGCGCAATCAGCCCCAGCATTTT. Its protein is CASGDAGDRRNQPQHF.

Regarding this clone: Because the CDR3 is missing its conserved closing phenylalanine or tryptophan, this is likely a read error. V is TRBV28 and J is TRBJ1-2; 7 bases align to TRBD1. The germline CDR1 and CDR2 sequences are MDHEN and SYDVKM. V lost 6 bases, J lost 5 bases, and 9 bases stayed unmatched. The length of the CDR3 is 14 residues. The DNA for the CDR3 is TGTGCCAGCAGAACCCCGGGACAGAAATATGGCTACACCTTA. Translating gives CASRTPGQKYGYTL.